Listed here are 3 T cell receptor beta chains from one sample, sequenced in a study of cytomegalovirus exposure and HLA in healthy donors. The PCR made use of 60 Vbeta and 13 Jbeta primers. The table came from immunoSEQ multiplex PCR; TCRdb's copy has only in-frame clones and leaves some out. The sample lists fewer than 250,000 clones, about 83% seen once, with 1.3% in the top ten. Sequencing used PBMCs. These receptors were collected from a human donor in good health.

The chain recombines TRBV25-1 with TRBJ1-1; D might be TRBD1 (5 bases). CDR1 is MGHDK and CDR2 is SYGVNS in the germline V gene. The CDR3 totals 15 residues. Trimming pared 1 base from V and 1 base from J, leaving 10 bases between. This chain's CDR3 is CASSESDRQNTEAFF. In DNA, the CDR3 is TGTGCCAGCAGTGAATCTGACAGACAGAACACTGAAGCTTTCTTT.

The chain has TRBV19 and TRBJ1-2, with D possibly TRBD1 on 5 matching bases. Between the trimmed V and J ends, which lost 3 bases and 4 bases, there was a span of 18 bases. Germline V gives CDR1 LNHDA, CDR2 SQIVND (reference sequence). This CDR3 has 16 amino acids. CDR3 sequence (DNA): TGTGCCAGTAGTATGTTAAAGTATGGAGGGACCTATGGCTACACCTTC. Its protein product is CASSMLKYGGTYGYTF.

The J gene is TRBJ1-4, the V gene TRBV18; no clear D gene. CDR1 KGHSH and CDR2 LQKENI come from the germline V gene. This CDR3 has 14 residues. V shed 2 bases and J shed 2 bases, with 6 bases lying between them. The CDR3 is CASSPAQTNEKLFF. Written as DNA, the CDR3 is TGTGCCAGCTCACCAGCACAGACTAATGAAAAACTGTTTTTT.